Below, 13 T cell receptor beta chains from the same sample are listed, as sequenced in a study of blood T cell repertoires in COVID-19. Sequencing used immunoSEQ multiplex PCR; TCRdb keeps in-frame clones, though not all of them. The profile shows 300,000 or so clones, about 87% of them singletons. Sequencing used peripheral blood. These receptors were obtained from a woman aged 40 to 50 with acute or convalescent COVID-19.

This clone was recorded a few times. The CDR3 DNA reads as TGTGCCAGCAGCTTGGGACAGGCGAACACTGAAGCTTTCTTT. Amino acid sequence: CASSLGQANTEAFF. The chain is built from TRBV7-2 and TRBJ1-1, with 8 bases aligning to TRBD1. V trimming: 3 bases; J trimming: 1 base; junction bases outside the gene matches: 1. CDR1 and CDR2 from the germline V gene are SGHTA and FQGNSA. This CDR3 is 14 amino acids long.

The chain recombines TRBV9 with TRBJ2-3, with 8 positions matching TRBD2. The V gene's germline CDR1 is SGDLS and CDR2 YYNGEE. V trimming: 4 bases; J trimming: 2 bases; junction bases outside the gene matches: 15. This CDR3 is 18 amino acids long. CDR3 nucleotide sequence: TGTGCCAGCAGCCCGTCGTTAGCGGGGACCTCAAACACAGATACGCAGTATTTT. Amino acids: CASSPSLAGTSNTDTQYF.

Notes on this clone: The same CDR3 arises from other DNA sequences in this sample as well. This sequence joins TRBV6-5 and TRBJ1-5; D unresolved. Germline lookup yields CDR1 MNHEY and CDR2 SVGAGI. Between the trimmed V and J ends, which lost 0 bases and 3 bases, there was a span of 9 bases. This CDR3 comprises 15 residues. CDR3 sequence reads: CASSYSAGYNQPQHF. The CDR3 DNA sequence: TGTGCCAGCAGTTACTCGGCAGGTTACAATCAGCCCCAGCATTTT.

The rearrangement joins TRBV11-2 to TRBJ2-3, with D possibly being TRBD1 (7 bases). Trimming left V 5 bases short and J 0 bases short, with 21 bases between. This CDR3 is 18 amino acids long. The germline V gene has CDR1 SGHAT and CDR2 FQNNGV. The CDR3 DNA follows: TGTGCCAGCAGCCTCCGCGGGACAGTAGTTTCTAGCACAGATACGCAGTATTTT. Residues: CASSLRGTVVSSTDTQYF.

The CDR3 nucleotides are TGTGCCAGCAGCTTGGAAACAGGGGCCTTCTCTGGAAACACCATATATTTT. This translates into CASSLETGAFSGNTIYF. V is TRBV7-9 and J is TRBJ1-3; the match to TRBD1 covers 7 bases. The trim removed 3 bases at V and 0 bases at J, leaving 8 bases unmatched. Germline V gene lookup returns CDR1 SEHNR and CDR2 FQNEAQ (reference sequence). This CDR3 contains 17 residues. The full variable domain, with the rest looked up from reference TRBV7-9 and TRBJ1-3, is DTGVSQNPRHKITKRGQNVTFRCDPISEHNRLYWYRQTLGQGPEFLTYFQNEAQLEKSRLLSDRFSAERPKGSFSTLEIQRTEQGDSAMYLCASSLETGAFSGNTIYFGEGSWLTVV.

The V and J genes are TRBV2 and TRBJ1-2, with TRBD1 matching 9 bases. The CDR3 extends over 15 amino acids. The V gene's germline CDR1 is SNHLY and CDR2 FYNNEI. The V segment lost 4 bases and the J segment 2 bases; nucleotides outside the gene matches: 5. The chain's CDR3 is CASSGLGQGNYGYTF. The CDR3 region has the DNA TGTGCCAGCAGTGGGCTAGGACAGGGGAACTATGGCTACACCTTC. Complete variable domain (other parts from reference TRBV2 and TRBJ1-2): EPEVTQTPSHQVTQMGQEVILRCVPISNHLYFYWYRQILGQKVEFLVSFYNNEISEKSEIFDDQFSVERPDGSNFTLKIRSTKLEDSAMYFCASSGLGQGNYGYTFGSGTRLTVV.

This clone was seen a few times. V is TRBV18 and J is TRBJ1-4; D unclear. The CDR3 extends over 16 amino acids. CDR1 KGHSH and CDR2 LQKENI come from the germline V gene. V lost 3 bases and J lost 5, with 16 bases in between. The CDR3 sequence is CASSPTSGVRNEKLFF. CDR3 DNA sequence: TGTGCCAGCTCACCCACATCCGGGGTGAGAAATGAAAAACTGTTTTTT.

V usage is TRBV6-1 and J usage is TRBJ1-3; a weak D match, TRBD1 (5 bases). This CDR3 comprises 15 residues. Looked up from germline, CDR1 is MNHNS and CDR2 is SASEGT. V was shortened by 2 bases and J by 3 bases, with 11 bases between the two germline ends. CDR3 sequence (DNA): TGTGCCAGCAGTGAACAGATAGACAGTGGAAACACCATATATTTT. Its protein product is CASSEQIDSGNTIYF.

V and J are TRBV19 and TRBJ1-2; D might be TRBD1 (6 bases). CDR3 length: 15 amino acids. V shed 8 bases and J shed 4 bases, with 20 bases lying between them. In germline, CDR1 is LNHDA, CDR2 SQIVND (reference sequence). CDR3 loop: CASGQTGIRGYGYTF. The CDR3 bases are TGTGCCAGTGGCCAAACAGGGATACGTGGCTATGGCTACACCTTC.

This sequence joins TRBV27 and TRBJ1-1, with 10 bases matching TRBD1. Germline CDR1 MNHEY, CDR2 SMNVEV (reference sequence). The ends lost 5 bases at V and 10 bases at J; junction bases unmatched: 7. There are 13 residues in the CDR3. CDR3 loop: CASSATGGQIAFF. Written as DNA, the CDR3 is TGTGCCAGCAGTGCGACAGGGGGCCAGATAGCTTTCTTT.

The V and J genes are TRBV24-1 and TRBJ1-2; D call uncertain. Germline CDR1 reads KGHDR; CDR2 reads SFDVKD. V was cut by 9 bases and J by 2 bases, with 9 bases left in between. The CDR3 spans 12 residues. In DNA form, the CDR3 reads TGTGCCACCTCCTCGCGAAACTATGGCTACACCTTC. This sequence encodes CATSSRNYGYTF.

J is TRBJ1-2 and V is TRBV27; D not certain. V was cut by 4 bases and J by 7 bases, with 16 bases left in between. The germline V gene has CDR1 MNHEY and CDR2 SMNVEV (reference sequence). The CDR3 totals 14 residues. CDR3 region: CASSSLSSRLGYTF. CDR3 DNA: TGTGCCAGCAGTTCCCTATCGTCCAGGCTTGGCTACACCTTC.

Here the CDR3 reads CASSKTGANTEAFF. Here the CDR3 DNA reads TGTGCCAGTAGTAAGACAGGGGCGAACACTGAAGCTTTCTTT. This rearrangement joins TRBV19 to TRBJ1-1; 8 bases match TRBD1. CDR3 length equals 14 residues. V was clipped by 4 bases and J by 1 base; unmatched bases: 2. Germline V gene data show CDR1 as LNHDA and CDR2 as SQIVND (reference sequence).